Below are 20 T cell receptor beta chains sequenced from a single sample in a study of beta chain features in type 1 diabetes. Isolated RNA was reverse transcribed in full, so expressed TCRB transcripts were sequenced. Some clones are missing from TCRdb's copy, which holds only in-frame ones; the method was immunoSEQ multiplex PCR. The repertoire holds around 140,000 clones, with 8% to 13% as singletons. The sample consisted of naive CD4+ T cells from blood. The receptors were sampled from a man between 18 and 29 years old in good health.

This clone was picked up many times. Written as DNA, the CDR3 is TGTGCCTGGAATACGGGACAGACCTACGAGCAGTACTTC. Amino acids: CAWNTGQTYEQYF. This chain uses TRBV30 with TRBJ2-7; 7 nucleotides align to TRBD1. CDR3 length equals 13 residues. Germline V gene sequence: CDR1 GTSNPN, CDR2 SVGIG (reference sequence). V lost 4 bases and J lost 2; bases outside the gene matches: 5.

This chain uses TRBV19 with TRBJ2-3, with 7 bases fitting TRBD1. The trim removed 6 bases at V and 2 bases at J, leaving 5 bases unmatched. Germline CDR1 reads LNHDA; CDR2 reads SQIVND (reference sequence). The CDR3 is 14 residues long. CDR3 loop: CASSVDRFTDTQYF. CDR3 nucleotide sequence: TGTGCCAGTAGCGTGGACAGGTTCACAGATACGCAGTATTTT.

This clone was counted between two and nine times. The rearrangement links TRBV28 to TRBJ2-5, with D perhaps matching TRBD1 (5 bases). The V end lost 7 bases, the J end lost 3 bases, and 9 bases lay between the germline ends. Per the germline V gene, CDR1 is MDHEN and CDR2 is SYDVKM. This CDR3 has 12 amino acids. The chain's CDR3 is CASKKGKETQYF. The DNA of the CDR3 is TGTGCCAGCAAGAAGGGGAAAGAGACCCAGTACTTC.

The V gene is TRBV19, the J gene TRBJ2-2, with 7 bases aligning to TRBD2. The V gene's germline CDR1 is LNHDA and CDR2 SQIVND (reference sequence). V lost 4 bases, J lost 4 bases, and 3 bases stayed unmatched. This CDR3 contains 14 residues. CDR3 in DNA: TGTGCCAGTAGTAGCGGGGAGGGCACCGGGGAGCTGTTTTTT. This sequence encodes CASSSGEGTGELFF.

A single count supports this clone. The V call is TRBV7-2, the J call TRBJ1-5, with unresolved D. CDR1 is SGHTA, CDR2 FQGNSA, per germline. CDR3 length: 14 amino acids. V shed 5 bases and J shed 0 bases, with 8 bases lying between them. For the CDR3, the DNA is TGTGCCAGCAGCCCACATGATAGCAATCAGCCCCAGCATTTT. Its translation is CASSPHDSNQPQHF.

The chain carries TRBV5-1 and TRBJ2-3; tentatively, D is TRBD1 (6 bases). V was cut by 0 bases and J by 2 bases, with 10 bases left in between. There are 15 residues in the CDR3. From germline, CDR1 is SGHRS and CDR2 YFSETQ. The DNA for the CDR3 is TGCGCCAGCAGCTTGGATGACAGGTCCACAGATACGCAGTATTTT. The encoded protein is CASSLDDRSTDTQYF.

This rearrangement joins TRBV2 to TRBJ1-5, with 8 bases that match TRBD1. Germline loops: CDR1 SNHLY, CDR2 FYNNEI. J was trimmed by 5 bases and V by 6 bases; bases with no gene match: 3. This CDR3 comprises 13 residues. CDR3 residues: CASSRTGYQPQHF. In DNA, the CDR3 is TGTGCCAGCAGCAGGACAGGGTATCAGCCCCAGCATTTT.

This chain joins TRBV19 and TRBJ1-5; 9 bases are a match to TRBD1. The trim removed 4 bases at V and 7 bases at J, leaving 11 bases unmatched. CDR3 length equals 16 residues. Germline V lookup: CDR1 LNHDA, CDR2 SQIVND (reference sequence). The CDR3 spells CASSNRDRVGAQPQHF. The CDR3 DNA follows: TGTGCCAGTAGTAATCGGGACAGGGTCGGCGCACAGCCCCAGCATTTT.

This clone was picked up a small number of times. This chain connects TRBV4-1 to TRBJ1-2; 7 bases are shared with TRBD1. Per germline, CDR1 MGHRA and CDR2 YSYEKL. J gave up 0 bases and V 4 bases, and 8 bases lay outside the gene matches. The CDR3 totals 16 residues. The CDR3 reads CASSLDRAAANYGYTF. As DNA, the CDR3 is TGCGCCAGCAGCCTCGACAGGGCAGCAGCTAACTATGGCTACACCTTC.

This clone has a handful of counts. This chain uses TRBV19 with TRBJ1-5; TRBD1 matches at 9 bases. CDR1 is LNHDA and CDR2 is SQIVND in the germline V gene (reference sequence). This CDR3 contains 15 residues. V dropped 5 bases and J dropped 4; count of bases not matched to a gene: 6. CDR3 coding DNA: TGTGCCAGTAGTGCGAGGGACAGGGCGAATCAGCCCCAGCATTTT. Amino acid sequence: CASSARDRANQPQHF.

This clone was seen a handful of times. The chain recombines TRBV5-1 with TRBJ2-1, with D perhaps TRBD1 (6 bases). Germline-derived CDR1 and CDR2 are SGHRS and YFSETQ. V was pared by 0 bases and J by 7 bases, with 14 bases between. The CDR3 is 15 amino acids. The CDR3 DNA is TGCGCCAGCAGCTTGGAGGGCAGGGGTATGAATGAGCAGTTCTTC. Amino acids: CASSLEGRGMNEQFF.

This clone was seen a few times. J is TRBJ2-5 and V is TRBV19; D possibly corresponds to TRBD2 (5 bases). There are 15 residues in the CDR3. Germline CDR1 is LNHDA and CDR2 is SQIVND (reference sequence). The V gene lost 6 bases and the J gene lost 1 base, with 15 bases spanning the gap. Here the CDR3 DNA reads TGTGCCAGTAGAACGTCAGCGGCTATCCAAGAGACCCAGTACTTC. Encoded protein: CASRTSAAIQETQYF.

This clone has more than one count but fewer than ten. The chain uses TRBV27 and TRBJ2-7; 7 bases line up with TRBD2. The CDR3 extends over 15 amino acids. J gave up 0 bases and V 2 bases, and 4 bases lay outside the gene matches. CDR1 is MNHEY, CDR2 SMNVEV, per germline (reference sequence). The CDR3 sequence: CASSLGSGASYEQYF. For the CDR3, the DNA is TGTGCCAGCAGTTTAGGGAGCGGGGCCTCCTACGAGCAGTACTTC.

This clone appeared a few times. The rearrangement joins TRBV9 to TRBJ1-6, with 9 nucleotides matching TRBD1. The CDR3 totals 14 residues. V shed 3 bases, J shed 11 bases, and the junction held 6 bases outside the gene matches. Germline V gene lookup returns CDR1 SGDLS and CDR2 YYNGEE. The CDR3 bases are TGTGCCAGCAGCGAACTGGGGACAGGGCCACCCCTCCACTTT. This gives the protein CASSELGTGPPLHF.

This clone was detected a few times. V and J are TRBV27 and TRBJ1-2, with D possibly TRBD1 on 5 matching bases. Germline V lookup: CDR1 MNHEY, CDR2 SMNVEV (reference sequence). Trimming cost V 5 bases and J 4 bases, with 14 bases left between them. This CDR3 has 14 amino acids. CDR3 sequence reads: CASSLDSEIYGYTF. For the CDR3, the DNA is TGTGCCAGCAGTCTAGACAGCGAAATCTATGGCTACACCTTC.

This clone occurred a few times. CDR3 in DNA: TGTGCCAGCAGCTTTATGGGACAGCCCACAGATACGCAGTATTTT. This translates into CASSFMGQPTDTQYF. The chain joins TRBV5-5 to TRBJ2-3, with 7 bases fitting TRBD1. This CDR3 region has 15 residues. Per germline, CDR1 SGHKS and CDR2 YYEKEE (reference sequence). V lost 2 bases and J lost 2; bases outside the gene matches: 5.

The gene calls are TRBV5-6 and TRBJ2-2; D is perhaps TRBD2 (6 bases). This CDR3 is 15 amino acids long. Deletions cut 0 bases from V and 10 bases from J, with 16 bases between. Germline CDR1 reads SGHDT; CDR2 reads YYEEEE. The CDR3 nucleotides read TGTGCCAGCAGCTTGGCCGCGGGAAGTAGCGAGGAGCTGTTTTTT. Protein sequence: CASSLAAGSSEELFF. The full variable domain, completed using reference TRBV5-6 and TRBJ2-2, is DAGVTQSPTHLIKTRGQQVTLRCSPKSGHDTVSWYQQALGQGPQFIFQYYEEEERQRGNFPDRFSGHQFPNYSSELNVNALLLGDSALYLCASSLAAGSSEELFFGEGSRLTVL.

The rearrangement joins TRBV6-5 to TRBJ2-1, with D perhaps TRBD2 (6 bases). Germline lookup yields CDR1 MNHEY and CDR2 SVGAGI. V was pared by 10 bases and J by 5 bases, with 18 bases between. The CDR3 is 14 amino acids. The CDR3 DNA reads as TGTGCCATCATACTAGCTCCCATAAACAATGAGCAGTTCTTC. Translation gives CAIILAPINNEQFF.

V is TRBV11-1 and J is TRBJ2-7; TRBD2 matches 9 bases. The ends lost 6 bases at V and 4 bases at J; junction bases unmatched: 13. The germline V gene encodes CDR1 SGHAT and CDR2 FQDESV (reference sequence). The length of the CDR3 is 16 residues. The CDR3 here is CASRLTVAGAQYEQYF. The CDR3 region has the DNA TGTGCCAGCAGACTCACTGTAGCGGGGGCCCAATACGAGCAGTACTTC.

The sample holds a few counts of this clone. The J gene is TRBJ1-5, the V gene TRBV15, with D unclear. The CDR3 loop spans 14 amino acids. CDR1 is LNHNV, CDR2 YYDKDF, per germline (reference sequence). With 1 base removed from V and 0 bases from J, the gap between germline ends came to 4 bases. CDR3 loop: CATSRGGSNQPQHF. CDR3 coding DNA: TGTGCCACCAGCAGAGGAGGTAGCAATCAGCCCCAGCATTTT.